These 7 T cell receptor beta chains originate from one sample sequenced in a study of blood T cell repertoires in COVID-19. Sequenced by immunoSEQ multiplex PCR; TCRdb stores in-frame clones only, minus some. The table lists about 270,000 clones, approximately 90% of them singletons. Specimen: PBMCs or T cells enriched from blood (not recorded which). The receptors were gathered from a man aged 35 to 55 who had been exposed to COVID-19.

In DNA, the CDR3 is TGTGCCAGCACCCAGTTGACAGGGGGCACCGGGGAGCTGTTTTTT. Protein: CASTQLTGGTGELFF. This rearrangement joins TRBV2 to TRBJ2-2; TRBD1 matches at 9 bases. This CDR3 comprises 15 residues. In germline, CDR1 is SNHLY, CDR2 FYNNEI. V lost 7 bases to trimming and J lost 4 bases; unmatched junction nucleotides: 7.

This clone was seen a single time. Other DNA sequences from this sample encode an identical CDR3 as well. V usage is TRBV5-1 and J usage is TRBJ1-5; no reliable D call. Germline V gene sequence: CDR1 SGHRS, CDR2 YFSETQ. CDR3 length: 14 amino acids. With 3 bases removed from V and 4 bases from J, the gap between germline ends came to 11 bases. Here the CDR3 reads CASSSEGGNQPQHF. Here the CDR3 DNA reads TGCGCCAGCAGCTCCGAAGGAGGGAATCAGCCCCAGCATTTT.

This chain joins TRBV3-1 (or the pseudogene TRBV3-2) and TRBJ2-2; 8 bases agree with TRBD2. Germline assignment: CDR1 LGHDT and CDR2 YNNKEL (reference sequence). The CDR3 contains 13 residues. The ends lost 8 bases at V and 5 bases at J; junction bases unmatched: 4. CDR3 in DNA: TGTGCCAGCCTACTAGCGGAGACCGGGGAGCTGTTTTTT. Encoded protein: CASLLAETGELFF.

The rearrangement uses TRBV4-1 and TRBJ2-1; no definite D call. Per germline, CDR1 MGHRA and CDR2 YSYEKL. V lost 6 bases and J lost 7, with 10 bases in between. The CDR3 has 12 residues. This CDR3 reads CASSQPLNEQFF. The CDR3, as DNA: TGCGCCAGCAGTCAACCCTTGAATGAGCAGTTCTTC.

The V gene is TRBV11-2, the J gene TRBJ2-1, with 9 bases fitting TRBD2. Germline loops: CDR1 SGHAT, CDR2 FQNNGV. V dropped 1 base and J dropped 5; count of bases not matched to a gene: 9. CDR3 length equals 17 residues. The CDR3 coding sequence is TGTGCCAGCAGCTTAGTGTCTAGCGGGAACTATAACAATGAGCAGTTCTTC. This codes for CASSLVSSGNYNNEQFF.

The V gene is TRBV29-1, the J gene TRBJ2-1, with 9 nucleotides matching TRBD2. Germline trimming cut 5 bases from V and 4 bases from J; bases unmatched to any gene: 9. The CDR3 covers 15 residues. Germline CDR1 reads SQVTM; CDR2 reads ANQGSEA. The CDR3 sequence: CSVSGAGGLYNEQFF. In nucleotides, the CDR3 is TGCAGCGTTTCTGGGGCGGGGGGGTTATACAATGAGCAGTTCTTC.

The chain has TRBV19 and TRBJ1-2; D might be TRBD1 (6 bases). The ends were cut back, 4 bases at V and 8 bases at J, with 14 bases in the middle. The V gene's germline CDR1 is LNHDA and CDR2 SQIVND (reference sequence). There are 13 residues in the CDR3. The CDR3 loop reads CASSNTGYYGYTF. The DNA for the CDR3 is TGTGCCAGTAGTAACACAGGGTATTACGGCTACACCTTC.